A selection of T cell receptor beta chains follows, all from one sample in a study of Graves' ophthalmopathy and Graves' hyperthyroidism. MiXCR, run by TCRdb on the multiplex PCR reads, gives a single entry per CDR3 protein. In the table there are over a million distinct CDR3 sequences, less than 45% of which are singletons. The source material was peripheral blood or thyroid tissue (not recorded which). All receptors come from an adult man with Graves' hyperthyroidism. Each CDR3 is given with its conserved first and last residue. The D gene is left open where the match is weak. Part of the rows lack a size; the others show once, few, many or a class for expanded clones.

many	TRBV2	TRBJ2-7	-	TGTGCCAGCAAACTCCGGGACGGTGACTACGAGCAGTACTTC	CASKLRDGDYEQYF
many	TRBV4-3	TRBJ2-7	TRBD2	TGCGCCAGCAGCCAACTAGCGGGGGAACACTACGAGCAGTACTTC	CASSQLAGEHYEQYF
many	TRBV20-1	TRBJ1-5	TRBD1	TGCAGTGCTAGTCGGACAGGGATGAATCAGCCCCAGCATTTT	CSASRTGMNQPQHF
many	TRBV15	TRBJ2-7	TRBD1	TGTGCCACCAGCGCCGGGACAGGCTCCTACGAGCAGTACTTC	CATSAGTGSYEQYF
-	TRBV20-1	TRBJ2-7	TRBD2	TGCAGTGCTAGATTCCTTCCAGCGGGAGTGCCCTCCTACGAGCAGTACTTC	CSARFLPAGVPSYEQYF
many	TRBV7-2	TRBJ2-2	TRBD1	TGTGCCAGCACCATAACAGGGGGCACCGGGGAGCTGTTTTTT	CASTITGGTGELFF
-	TRBV7-2	TRBJ2-3	-	TGTGCCAGCAGCCGCAGACTAGAGGGGGGGAGAGATACGCAGTATTTT	CASSRRLEGGRDTQYF
-	TRBV5-6	TRBJ2-7	-	TGTGCCAGCAGCCCAACGGGTTGGTACGAGCAGTACTTC	CASSPTGWYEQYF
-	TRBV2	TRBJ2-7	-	TGTGCCAGCAGTTCAGGCTACGAGCAGCACTTC	CASSSGYEQHF
many	TRBV20-1	TRBJ1-5	-	TGCAGTGCTAGAGGTAGCACTAGCAATCAGCCCCAGCATTTT	CSARGSTSNQPQHF
many	TRBV7-9	TRBJ1-6	TRBD1	TGTGCCAGCAGCCTGGAGACAGGGAGTAATTCACCCCTCCACTTT	CASSLETGSNSPLHF
many	TRBV6-5	TRBJ1-6	-	TGTGCCAGCGGGGGAAGGCTTTTACCCCTCCACTTT	CASGGRLLPLHF
many	TRBV29-1	TRBJ1-3	-	TGCAGCGTTGTTCGGGGAACGAGCTCTGGAAACACCATATATTTT	CSVVRGTSSGNTIYF
many	TRBV7-3	TRBJ1-1	-	TGTGCCAGCAGCTTTACACAGAACACTGAAGCTTTCTTT	CASSFTQNTEAFF
few	TRBV18	TRBJ1-2	-	TGTGCCAGCTCACCATTAAAGGGGTTTGATTATGGCTACACCTTC	CASSPLKGFDYGYTF
-	TRBV6-5	TRBJ2-7	-	TGTGCCAGCAGTTCCCACAGACAGGAGCAGTACTTC	CASSSHRQEQYF
few	TRBV24-1	TRBJ2-5	TRBD1	TGTGCCACCAGTGAGGGACAGGGGGCAGAGACCCAGTACTTC	CATSEGQGAETQYF
-	TRBV29-1	TRBJ2-7	-	TGCAGCGTCGGGACGGCTCAGAGCTCCTACGAGCAGTACTTC	CSVGTAQSSYEQYF
-	TRBV29-1	TRBJ1-1	-	TGCGGGATCGAGTACAATGAAGCTTTCTTT	CGIEYNEAFF
many	TRBV10-3	TRBJ1-2	TRBD1	TGTGCCATCAGACGACAGGGCGAGTATGGCTACACCTTC	CAIRRQGEYGYTF
few	TRBV30	TRBJ1-2	-	TGTGCCTGGAGTGAAGGGGTTCGCTATGGCTACACCTTC	CAWSEGVRYGYTF
few	TRBV10-3	TRBJ2-7	-	TGTGCCAGCAGACCACAGGGACACCCGTACGAGCAGTACTTC	CASRPQGHPYEQYF
few	TRBV20-1	TRBJ2-7	TRBD2	TGCAGTGCTAGAGGGTTAGCGGGAGCGAACTACGAGCAGTACTTC	CSARGLAGANYEQYF
many	TRBV10-3	TRBJ1-1	-	TGTGCCACTTCCAGGGACCCGAACACTGAAGCTTTCTTT	CATSRDPNTEAFF
-	TRBV25-1	TRBJ1-4	-	TGTGCCAGCAGTGAACAGGGAGACGAGCATGAAAAACTGTTTTTT	CASSEQGDEHEKLFF
-	TRBV7-9	TRBJ2-5	TRBD2	TGTGCCAGCAGCTTACAGACTAGCGGGGCGAAAGAGACCCAGTACTTC	CASSLQTSGAKETQYF
few	TRBV16	TRBJ2-7	-	TGTGCCAGCAGCCAATCGGGTATGGGACCCTACGAGCAGTACTTC	CASSQSGMGPYEQYF
-	TRBV28	TRBJ1-4	-	TGTGCCAGCAGCCCCCGCCAGCATGGGAAACTGTTTTTT	CASSPRQHGKLFF
-	TRBV2	TRBJ1-4	-	TGTGCCAGCAGTGAATCACGGGATGCCTTGGAAAAACTGTTTTTT	CASSESRDALEKLFF
-	TRBV2	TRBJ2-3	TRBD2	TGTGCCAGCAGCAGGCTACCACTAGCGGGCACAGATACGCAGTATTTT	CASSRLPLAGTDTQYF
-	TRBV20-1	TRBJ2-7	TRBD2	TGCAGTGCTAGTCTTCTAGCTAGCGGGAGGCTTGCCTACGAGCAGTACTTC	CSASLLASGRLAYEQYF
-	TRBV20-1	TRBJ2-2	-	TGCAGTGCTAGAGATGTCGGATCGAACACCGGGGAGCTGTTTTTT	CSARDVGSNTGELFF
-	TRBV5-5	TRBJ2-7	TRBD2	TGTGCCAGCAGCGATGGGGGGACTAGCGATAGATGGAGCTCCTACGAGCAGTACTTC	CASSDGGTSDRWSSYEQYF
many	TRBV2	TRBJ1-2	TRBD1	TGTGCCAGCAGTGGGACAGGGAGCTATGGCTACACCTTC	CASSGTGSYGYTF
-	TRBV20-1	TRBJ2-7	TRBD2	TGCAGTGGTAGACTAGCGGGTAATACCTACGAGCAGTACTTC	CSGRLAGNTYEQYF
many	TRBV7-9	TRBJ2-7	-	TGTGCCAGCAGCTTACGGGAGCTCTCCTACGAGCAGTACTTC	CASSLRELSYEQYF